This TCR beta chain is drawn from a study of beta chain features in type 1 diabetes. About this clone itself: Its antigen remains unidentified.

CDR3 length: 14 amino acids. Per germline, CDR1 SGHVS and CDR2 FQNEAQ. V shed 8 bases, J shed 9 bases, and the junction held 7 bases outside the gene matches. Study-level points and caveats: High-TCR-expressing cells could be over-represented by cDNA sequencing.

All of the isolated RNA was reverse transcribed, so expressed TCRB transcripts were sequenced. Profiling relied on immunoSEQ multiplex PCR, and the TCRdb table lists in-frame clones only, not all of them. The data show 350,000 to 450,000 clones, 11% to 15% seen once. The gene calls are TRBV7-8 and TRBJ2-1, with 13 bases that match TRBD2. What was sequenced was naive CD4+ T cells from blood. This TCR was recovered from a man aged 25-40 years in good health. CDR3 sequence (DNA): TGTGCCAGCTCCGGACTAGCGGGAGTGGGTGAGCAGTTCTTC. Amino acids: CASSGLAGVGEQFF.